This T cell receptor (beta chain) was found in a study of T cell responses to AZD1222 COVID-19 vaccine. Study-level findings and limits: Regions 160-218 and 743-854 dominated among vaccine-associated CD4 TCRs spanning spike. Receipt of two AZD1222 doses was followed by a rise in Spike-specific TCR breadth and depth. At baseline, just five or six AZD1222 recipients tested seropositive. It should be noted that donors were predominantly white British and more often female, and clonal diversity was possibly underestimated.

The CDR3 sequence is 13 residues long. The ends were cut back, 6 bases at V and 1 base at J, with 10 bases in the middle. Libraries were prepared by immunoSEQ multiplex PCR; TCRdb keeps only in-frame clonotypes and omits some of them. The sample lists around 130,000 clones, over 75% occurring once. With respect to this clone: What it binds is unknown. The sample holds other DNA sequences that translate to the same CDR3.

The sequenced sample was peripheral blood, obtained on day 0 of MenACWY control vaccination. V is TRBV12-3 or TRBV12-4 and J is TRBJ2-7, with D possibly matching TRBD2 (5 bases). This TCR was recovered from an adult in good health. CDR3 protein: CASSRTGSYEQYF. In nucleotides, the CDR3 is TGTGCCAGCAGCCGGACTGGATCCTACGAGCAGTACTTC.